This T cell receptor beta chain was sequenced during a study of blood T cells in healthy people across ages. About the study: Per two T cells, template switching captured roughly one barcoded beta molecule. General study points: Older individuals had lower TCR beta diversity per million T cells (the decline was roughly linear). Long-lived donors carried more naive CD4+ cells and greater diversity than aged donors.

Germline trimming cut 6 bases from V and 5 bases from J; bases unmatched to any gene: 6. The CDR3 spans 13 residues. With a J-beta primer mix and a sample-barcoded 5' primer, a second PCR ran about 6 to 11 cycles. Every sample gave at least 2.5 million paired-end reads containing CDR3. TCRdb reanalysed the 5' RACE reads using MiXCR and keeps one entry per CDR3 protein. The sample yields 1,500,000 or so distinct CDR3 sequences, roughly 43% seen once. This clonotype has just a few counts. No antigen is known for it. The chain recombines TRBV12-3 or TRBV12-4 with TRBJ2-7; 8 bases fit TRBD1. This TCR came from a woman aged 18-29 years in good health. Sequencing was carried out using blood. As DNA, the CDR3 is TGTGCCAGCAGCTGGACAGGGTTAAACGAGCAGTACTTC. Residues: CASSWTGLNEQYF.